A single sample gave rise to the 20 T cell receptor beta chains below, sequenced in a study of T-cell memory formation after mild COVID-19. In TCRdb, the 5' RACE reads were re-called with MiXCR into one record per CDR3 protein. The sample shows a few hundred thousand distinct CDR3 sequences, approximately 15% of them seen only once. The source material was PBMCs or a T cell subset sorted from them (not recorded which). These receptors were collected from a man between 18 and 29 years old who had mild COVID-19 (a few samples of this study predate the infection). Cell type and time point are not known.

There are a few counts of this clonotype. The chain links TRBV24-1 to TRBJ2-1, with 11 bases fitting TRBD2. The CDR3 is 16 residues long. Germline lookup yields CDR1 KGHDR and CDR2 SFDVKD. The V gene end was trimmed by 5 bases and the J gene end by 0 bases; junction bases not matched to a gene: 2. CDR3: CATSGGLAASYNEQFF. As DNA, the CDR3 is TGTGCCACCAGTGGGGGACTAGCGGCCTCCTACAATGAGCAGTTCTTC.

This clonotype was picked up a small number of times. The chain is built from TRBV6-5 and TRBJ2-5; a possible D gene is TRBD2 (5 bases). The V gene lost 6 bases and the J gene lost 9 bases, with 14 bases spanning the gap. Germline CDR1 is MNHEY and CDR2 is SVGAGI. The CDR3 is made up of 12 amino acids. The CDR3 sequence: CASSSPLEAQYF. The CDR3, as DNA: TGTGCCAGCAGCTCCCCCCTGGAGGCCCAGTACTTC.

The rearrangement joins TRBV7-2 to TRBJ1-3, with TRBD1 as a possible D gene (5 bases). CDR1 and CDR2 from the germline V gene are SGHTA and FQGNSA. This CDR3 spans 15 amino acids. V lost 2 bases and J lost 0, with 8 bases in between. CDR3 loop: CASSLQGGSGNTIYF. The CDR3 DNA follows: TGTGCCAGCAGCTTACAGGGCGGCTCTGGAAACACCATATATTTT.

The V call is TRBV6-5, the J call TRBJ2-7; D might be TRBD1 (6 bases). The CDR3 contains 14 residues. CDR1 and CDR2 from the germline V gene are MNHEY and SVGAGI. Trimming pared 0 bases from V and 4 bases from J, leaving 10 bases between. The CDR3 loop is CASSYSTGEYEQYF. CDR3 sequence (DNA): TGTGCCAGCAGTTACTCGACAGGAGAGTACGAGCAGTACTTC.

The chain links TRBV4-3 to TRBJ1-1, with 10 bases that match TRBD1. The ends lost 3 bases at V and 0 bases at J; junction bases unmatched: 7. Germline values: CDR1 LGHNA, CDR2 YSLEER. The CDR3 loop spans 17 amino acids. Written as DNA, the CDR3 is TGCGCCAGCAGCCAGCGGACAGGGGGTTTAATGAACACTGAAGCTTTCTTT. Its protein is CASSQRTGGLMNTEAFF.

CDR3 nucleotides: TGTGCCACCCTAGCGGGGGGGTACAATGAGCAGTTCTTC. This encodes CATLAGGYNEQFF. This rearrangement joins TRBV28 to TRBJ2-1; TRBD2 matches 12 bases. The V gene's germline CDR1 is MDHEN and CDR2 SYDVKM. The CDR3 is 13 amino acids. V dropped 10 bases and J dropped 4; count of bases not matched to a gene: 2.

The rearrangement links TRBV15 to TRBJ2-3; 9 nucleotides agree with TRBD2. In germline, CDR1 is LNHNV, CDR2 YYDKDF (reference sequence). With 3 bases clipped from V and 3 bases from J, the junction kept 7 bases outside the gene matches. This CDR3 is built from 16 residues. The CDR3 sequence is CATSRKLAGMTDTQYF. Here the CDR3 DNA reads TGTGCCACCAGCAGGAAACTAGCGGGTATGACAGATACGCAGTATTTT.

The chain recombines TRBV7-2 with TRBJ1-2; D gene uncertain. Per germline, CDR1 SGHTA and CDR2 FQGNSA. This CDR3 region has 12 residues. Trimming shortened V by 5 bases and J by 2 bases, and 6 bases separated the two germline ends. The CDR3: CASSVLNYGYTF. The CDR3 DNA is TGTGCCAGCAGCGTTCTAAACTATGGCTACACCTTC.

The J gene is TRBJ1-1, the V gene TRBV7-2, with unresolved D. This CDR3 spans 13 amino acids. V lost 8 bases, J lost 1 base, and 11 bases lay in between. Germline loops: CDR1 SGHTA, CDR2 FQGNSA. The CDR3 here is CASSRHKNTEAFF. The CDR3 DNA sequence: TGTGCCAGCTCCCGCCACAAGAACACTGAAGCTTTCTTT.

This chain links TRBV6-5 with TRBJ2-3; the D call may be TRBD1 or TRBD2 (6 bases each). In germline, CDR1 is MNHEY, CDR2 SVGAGI. CDR3 length equals 14 residues. Trimming removed 7 bases at V and 4 bases at J, with 15 bases between. CDR3 region: CASISPGAPDTQYF. The CDR3, as DNA: TGTGCCAGCATCTCCCCGGGGGCCCCAGATACGCAGTATTTT.

This chain joins TRBV25-1 and TRBJ2-7; 8 nucleotides align to TRBD2. The CDR3 consists of 15 residues. Germline lookup yields CDR1 MGHDK and CDR2 SYGVNS. V dropped 1 base and J dropped 1; count of bases not matched to a gene: 3. The CDR3 loop reads CASSEFSGESYEQYF. CDR3 DNA sequence: TGTGCCAGCAGTGAATTTAGCGGGGAGTCCTACGAGCAGTACTTC.

This chain joins TRBV12-3 or TRBV12-4 and TRBJ1-1; 8 bases align to TRBD1. The V gene end was trimmed by 3 bases and the J gene end by 1 base; junction bases not matched to a gene: 4. The CDR3 extends over 15 amino acids. In DNA, the CDR3 is TGTGCCAGCAGTTTTCAAGGACAGGGGAACACTGAAGCTTTCTTT. Translation: CASSFQGQGNTEAFF.

V usage is TRBV7-3 and J usage is TRBJ2-5, with D tentatively TRBD2 (6 bases). The CDR3 consists of 17 residues. Germline CDR1 reads SGHTA; CDR2 reads FQGTGA. V lost 2 bases to trimming and J lost 0 bases, with 16 bases between them. For the CDR3, the DNA is TGTGCCAGCAGCTTACGTCCGGCGGGGCAGTACCAAGAGACCCAGTACTTC. Amino acid sequence: CASSLRPAGQYQETQYF.

This clonotype was observed a handful of times. This chain connects TRBV7-2 to TRBJ1-2; TRBD1 agrees at 7 bases. Germline CDR1 is SGHTA and CDR2 is FQGNSA. V lost 5 bases, J lost 4 bases, and 7 bases stayed unmatched. The CDR3 is 14 residues long. The DNA of the CDR3 is TGTGCCAGCAGCCCGATCCGGGACAGCTATGGCTACACCTTC. It translates to CASSPIRDSYGYTF.

The V and J genes are TRBV29-1 and TRBJ1-3; D unclear. Germline CDR1 and CDR2: SQVTM and ANQGSEA. This CDR3 region has 13 residues. V gave up 7 bases and J gave up 2 bases, with 12 bases separating them. The CDR3 coding sequence is TGCAGCGCGACTCTTGGGGCTGGAAACACCATATATTTT. It codes for CSATLGAGNTIYF. Based on the CDR3 plus reference TRBV29-1 and TRBJ1-3, the full variable domain is SAVISQKPSRDICQRGTSLTIQCQVDSQVTMMFWYRQQPGQSLTLIATANQGSEATYESGFVIDKFPISRPNLTFSTLTVSNMSPEDSSIYLCSATLGAGNTIYFGEGSWLTVV.

The V call is TRBV2, the J call TRBJ2-1, with D tentatively TRBD2 (6 bases). Germline V gene sequence: CDR1 SNHLY, CDR2 FYNNEI. The CDR3 extends over 15 amino acids. The germline V and J ends were trimmed by 2 bases and 8 bases, with 16 bases remaining between them. The CDR3, as DNA: TGTGCCAGCAGTGAACCGGGAGCCAGTCGCGATGAGCAGTTCTTC. Its protein product is CASSEPGASRDEQFF.

This clonotype was picked up a small number of times. This sequence joins TRBV7-9 and TRBJ1-1; perhaps TRBD1 as D (5 bases). The V end was cut by 5 bases, the J end by 0 bases, with 10 bases between. This CDR3 is 14 amino acids long. Per germline, CDR1 SEHNR and CDR2 FQNEAQ (reference sequence). The CDR3 region has the DNA TGTGCCAGCAGCCCTGGGGGGGTGAACACTGAAGCTTTCTTT. Its protein is CASSPGGVNTEAFF.

The chain employs TRBV28 and TRBJ2-3, with 7 nucleotides matching TRBD2. Looked up from germline, CDR1 is MDHEN and CDR2 is SYDVKM. The CDR3 extends over 15 amino acids. V dropped 9 bases and J dropped 8; count of bases not matched to a gene: 17. The CDR3 DNA reads as TGTGCCAGTTCGGGACTAACCAAGAGACCCGGTACGCAGTATTTT. Protein: CASSGLTKRPGTQYF.

This clonotype has at least ten counts. The V and J genes are TRBV12-3 or TRBV12-4 and TRBJ2-7, with D unresolved. V was cut by 4 bases and J by 6 bases, with 7 bases left in between. The CDR3 has 11 residues. The CDR3 nucleotides are TGTGCCAGCAGTTCTGGTGGCGAGCAGTACTTC. Its translation: CASSSGGEQYF.

The rearrangement joins TRBV29-1 to TRBJ2-5, with a weak D call TRBD1 (6 bases). This CDR3 spans 12 amino acids. Trimming left V 7 bases short and J 5 bases short, with 14 bases between. Germline V gene data show CDR1 as SQVTM and CDR2 as ANQGSEA. The CDR3 DNA sequence: TGCAGCGCAGGGGCGTTGGGTGAGACCCAGTACTTC. It translates to CSAGALGETQYF.